A single sample gave rise to the 14 T cell receptor beta chains below, sequenced in a study of regulatory T cells in long-lasting Graves disease. The time point was: newly diagnosed GD, antithyroid drugs for less than 3 months. From PBMCs, RNA was extracted and then used to make the TCR library. To make TCR beta libraries, researchers used iRepertoire HTBI primers and Arm-PCR of CDR3 regions. From the multiplex PCR reads, TCRdb called clonotypes with MiXCR, one entry per CDR3 protein. The sample has roughly 420,000 distinct CDR3 sequences, around 15% seen once. A further study also used this sample, focusing on T cells in Graves' hyperthyroidism and ophthalmopathy.

This specimen was peripheral blood mononuclear cells (PBMCs), taken at new diagnosis, from a patient treated with antithyroid drugs. The receptors originated from a woman aged 18-29 years with Graves disease.

This clonotype was seen ten or more times. This chain links TRBV29-1 with TRBJ2-5; the match to TRBD2 covers 11 bases. CDR1 is SQVTM and CDR2 is ANQGSEA in the germline V gene. J lost 2 bases, V lost 7 bases, and 9 bases had no gene match. The CDR3 runs to 15 residues. The CDR3 nucleotides are TGCAGCGGAGAAGGGACTAGCGGAAAACAAGAGACCCAGTACTTC. Amino acid sequence: CSGEGTSGKQETQYF.

This clonotype was detected many times. The rearrangement joins TRBV2 to TRBJ2-7; 8 nucleotides match TRBD2. There are 18 residues in the CDR3. The V and J ends lost 6 bases and 5 bases, in that order; junction bases with no gene match: 21. Germline V lookup: CDR1 SNHLY, CDR2 FYNNEI. The CDR3 nucleotides read TGTGCCAGCAGGGACGGGTGGGTTATAAGCGGGAGAATCAACGAGCAGTACTTC. It is translated as CASRDGWVISGRINEQYF.

The chain is built from TRBV14 and TRBJ2-2; D assignment may be TRBD1 or TRBD2 (7 bases each). This CDR3 comprises 16 residues. Germline V gene sequence: CDR1 SGHDN, CDR2 FVKESK. Trimming removed 2 bases at V and 5 bases at J, with 15 bases between. The CDR3 DNA reads TGTGCCAGCAGCCAAATCCACAGGGGAGGGACCGGGGAGCTGTTTTTT. The encoded protein is CASSQIHRGGTGELFF.

There are many counts of this clonotype. The gene calls are TRBV7-3 and TRBJ2-1; 8 nucleotides line up with TRBD2. The CDR3 sequence is 16 residues long. V shed 5 bases, J shed 5 bases, and the junction held 11 bases outside the gene matches. Germline V gene lookup returns CDR1 SGHTA and CDR2 FQGTGA. The CDR3 loop is CASSELAGLRDNEQFF. The CDR3 coding sequence is TGTGCCAGCAGCGAGCTAGCGGGTCTAAGGGACAATGAGCAGTTCTTC.

V is TRBV18 and J is TRBJ1-3, with D possibly being TRBD1 (5 bases). This CDR3 comprises 17 residues. V was pared by 4 bases and J by 0 bases, with 16 bases between. Germline values: CDR1 KGHSH, CDR2 LQKENI. The CDR3 DNA sequence: TGTGCCAGCTCACTGACCCGGGACGGAAACTCTGGAAACACCATATATTTT. Protein product: CASSLTRDGNSGNTIYF.

The rearrangement links TRBV6-2 or TRBV6-3 to TRBJ2-3; 9 positions agree with TRBD2. The CDR3 has 17 residues. Unmatched junction bases numbered 14, after V lost 5 bases and J lost 5 bases. The germline CDR1 and CDR2 sequences are MNHEY and SVGEGT. CDR3 DNA: TGTGCCAGCAGTAATAGCGGGAGCCCCCTTCGCGGAGATACGCAGTATTTT. Translation gives CASSNSGSPLRGDTQYF.

The sample holds a few counts of this clonotype. The V call is TRBV10-3, the J call TRBJ2-2; D perhaps matches TRBD2 (5 bases). Germline loops: CDR1 ENHRY, CDR2 SYGVKD. V was shortened by 8 bases and J by 6 bases, with 19 bases between the two germline ends. The CDR3 extends over 15 amino acids. CDR3: CAISSPLGVSGELFF. As DNA, the CDR3 is TGTGCCATCTCCTCTCCCCTGGGAGTATCCGGGGAGCTGTTTTTT.

CDR3 sequence reads: CASTKTSTGELFF. CDR3 nucleotides: TGTGCCAGCACCAAAACTTCCACCGGGGAGCTGTTTTTT. The genes are TRBV6-1 and TRBJ2-2; unclear D gene. The CDR3 has 13 amino acids. V was trimmed by 7 bases and J by 4 bases, leaving 10 bases between them. Germline-derived CDR1 and CDR2 are MNHNS and SASEGT.

This clonotype was found many times. The chain has TRBV28 and TRBJ2-5, with D maybe TRBD2 (5 bases). Germline CDR1 MDHEN, CDR2 SYDVKM. Trimming stripped 7 bases from V and 0 bases from J, with 12 bases between. The CDR3 has 14 amino acids. The CDR3 nucleotides read TGTGCCAGCAAACTTCGGGGTAACCAAGAGACCCAGTACTTC. It codes for CASKLRGNQETQYF.

This clonotype came up many times. V and J are TRBV30 and TRBJ2-7; 11 nucleotides line up with TRBD1. CDR3 size: 14 residues. Germline lookup yields CDR1 GTSNPN and CDR2 SVGIG (reference sequence). Trimming cost V 1 base and J 3 bases; bases outside gene matches: 2. CDR3 residues: CAWSAGQGDYEQYF. CDR3 nucleotide sequence: TGTGCCTGGAGTGCGGGACAGGGGGACTACGAGCAGTACTTC.

This clonotype was counted ten times or more. The gene calls are TRBV6-1 and TRBJ2-5; 9 nucleotides align to TRBD1. CDR3 length equals 15 residues. V was clipped by 8 bases and J by 5 bases; unmatched bases: 12. Germline-derived CDR1 and CDR2 are MNHNS and SASEGT. The CDR3 reads CASYARTGVYETQYF. Here the CDR3 DNA reads TGTGCCAGCTATGCGAGGACAGGGGTCTATGAGACCCAGTACTTC.

Note on this clonotype: Since a far larger clone is one base different, this is likely a read error. The genes are TRBV30 and TRBJ2-3; D is possibly TRBD1 (6 bases). Matching the DNA end better, TRBJ1-1 makes the J call doubtful. The CDR3 has 12 residues. In germline, CDR1 is GTSNPN, CDR2 SVGIG (reference sequence). The CDR3 here is CAWDRGQPEAFF. Written as DNA, the CDR3 is TGTGCCTGGGACCGGGGGCAGCCTGAAGCTTTCTTT.

This clonotype was seen ten or more times. The J gene is TRBJ2-4, the V gene TRBV12-3 or TRBV12-4; 10 bases agree with TRBD2. Trimming took 4 bases from V and 2 from J; bases not matched to a gene: 11. The CDR3 is 18 amino acids. The CDR3 nucleotides are TGTGCCAGCAGTTCGCCCGAGCGGGAGGGCGGATCCAAAAACATTCAGTACTTC. Translating it yields CASSSPEREGGSKNIQYF.

Remarks on this clonotype: This may come from a read error, since a much larger clone is one base off. V is TRBV16 and J is TRBJ1-5; D not certain. CDR1 and CDR2 (germline): KGHSY, FQNENV. This CDR3 comprises 15 residues. The CDR3: CDSSQGPLSNQPQHF. The CDR3 DNA follows: TGTGACAGCAGCCAAGGGCCCCTTAGCAATCAGCCCCAGCATTTT.